A single sample gave rise to the 28 T cell receptor beta chains below, sequenced in a study of T cell responses to AZD1222 COVID-19 vaccine (dated by TCRdb to about 2021). The receptor library was made with the immunoSEQ multiplex PCR assay. TCRdb stores this immuneACCESS table with in-frame sequences only. Part of the clones is absent; in the studies checked, under half of the shortfall reflects unresolved V genes, and no reason is known for the rest. The sample table holds 85,000 to 90,000 clones, of which about 93% were seen once. Roughly 5.5% of the sample is held by the ten biggest clonotypes. The meaning of the sample's time point label: baseline before first vaccination. The treatment or condition label corresponds to: meningococcal conjugate vaccine given as trial control. Sequencing used peripheral blood, obtained on day 0 of MenACWY control vaccination. The source of these receptors is an adult in good health.

This chain uses TRBV28 with TRBJ1-6; 7 bases align to TRBD1. Trimming at V came to 5 bases and at J to 9 bases, leaving 13 bases not matched to a gene. The CDR3 has 16 amino acids. CDR1 and CDR2 (germline): MDHEN, SYDVKM. The CDR3 DNA reads TGTGCCAGCAGTACCCCCGGGACAGCCCAGGGTTCACCCCTCCACTTT. It codes for CASSTPGTAQGSPLHF. Using reference TRBV28 and TRBJ1-6 for the parts outside the CDR3, the full variable domain is DVKVTQSSRYLVKRTGEKVFLECVQDMDHENMFWYRQDPGLGLRLIYFSYDVKMKEKGDIPEGYSVSREKKERFSLILESASTNQTSMYLCASSTPGTAQGSPLHFGNGTRLTVT.

J is TRBJ1-1 and V is TRBV28; no firm D call. The CDR3 contains 11 residues. Germline V gene data show CDR1 as MDHEN and CDR2 as SYDVKM. Trimming pared 5 bases from V and 10 bases from J, leaving 11 bases between. This CDR3 is CASSTRVAAFF. In DNA form, the CDR3 reads TGTGCCAGCAGTACTCGGGTTGCAGCTTTCTTT. Full variable domain (remainder filled in from reference TRBV28 and TRBJ1-1): DVKVTQSSRYLVKRTGEKVFLECVQDMDHENMFWYRQDPGLGLRLIYFSYDVKMKEKGDIPEGYSVSREKKERFSLILESASTNQTSMYLCASSTRVAAFFGQGTRLTVV.

The V and J genes are TRBV20-1 and TRBJ1-1, with TRBD1 matching 11 bases. The CDR3 length is 14 residues. Germline values: CDR1 DFQATT, CDR2 SNEGSKA (reference sequence). J lost 6 bases, V lost 3 bases, and 6 bases had no gene match. In DNA form, the CDR3 reads TGCAGTGCTAGTAAGGACAGGGGGCAGTCTGAAGCTTTCTTT. Translation: CSASKDRGQSEAFF.

This clone was observed a single time. V is TRBV12-3 or TRBV12-4 and J is TRBJ2-7; 11 nucleotides agree with TRBD2. Trimming cost V 11 bases and J 6 bases; bases outside gene matches: 6. This CDR3 contains 12 residues. The CDR3 sequence: CASRGLAAEQYF. CDR3 nucleotide sequence: TGTGCCTCCAGGGGACTAGCGGCCGAGCAGTACTTC.

The chain employs TRBV28 and TRBJ1-6; tentative D call: TRBD1 (6 bases). CDR3 length: 15 amino acids. Germline lookup yields CDR1 MDHEN and CDR2 SYDVKM. Trimming took 7 bases from V and 7 from J, leaving 17 bases between them. DNA for the CDR3: TGTGCCAGCACAACTCGGCAGGGGTGGAATTCACCCCTCCACTTT. Protein sequence: CASTTRQGWNSPLHF. Variable domain in full (rest from reference TRBV28 and TRBJ1-6): DVKVTQSSRYLVKRTGEKVFLECVQDMDHENMFWYRQDPGLGLRLIYFSYDVKMKEKGDIPEGYSVSREKKERFSLILESASTNQTSMYLCASTTRQGWNSPLHFGNGTRLTVT.

The chain couples TRBV6-5 to TRBJ1-1; TRBD1 is a possible D gene (5 bases). Trimming stripped 9 bases from V and 3 bases from J, with 17 bases between. The CDR3 sequence is 14 residues long. Germline CDR1 MNHEY, CDR2 SVGAGI. The CDR3: CASEREPGDTEAFF. The CDR3 DNA is TGTGCCAGTGAGAGGGAACCGGGGGACACTGAAGCTTTCTTT.

The chain combines TRBV11-2 with TRBJ2-2, with D perhaps matching TRBD1 (10 bases). This CDR3 spans 19 amino acids. The V and J ends lost 5 bases and 7 bases respectively, with 29 bases between them. CDR1 and CDR2 (germline): SGHAT, FQNNGV. CDR3 nucleotides: TGTGCCAGCAGCCGCGGACAGGGGGGAACTAGCGGGTTTCTCGGGGAGCTGTTTTTT. This encodes CASSRGQGGTSGFLGELFF.

The rearrangement links TRBV19 to TRBJ2-3; tentative D call: TRBD2 (6 bases). Trimming pared 7 bases from V and 0 bases from J, leaving 14 bases between. This CDR3 has 15 amino acids. Germline CDR1 and CDR2: LNHDA and SQIVND (reference sequence). This chain's CDR3 is CASTKRRGSTDTQYF. CDR3 in DNA: TGTGCCAGTACCAAAAGGAGGGGTAGCACAGATACGCAGTATTTT. The full variable domain, rest sourced from reference TRBV19 and TRBJ2-3, is DGGITQSPKYLFRKEGQNVTLSCEQNLNHDAMYWYRQDPGQGLRLIYYSQIVNDFQKGDIAEGYSVSREKKESFPLTVTSAQKNPTAFYLCASTKRRGSTDTQYFGPGTRLTVL.

The J gene is TRBJ1-1, the V gene TRBV7-2, with D hard to call. There are 15 residues in the CDR3. Per germline, CDR1 SGHTA and CDR2 FQGNSA. V lost 0 bases, J lost 0 bases, and 8 bases lay in between. The DNA of the CDR3 is TGTGCCAGCAGCTTAGCAGGAGAGATGAACACTGAAGCTTTCTTT. It translates to CASSLAGEMNTEAFF.

This clone was seen only once. The rearrangement links TRBV10-3 to TRBJ2-3; no clear D. The CDR3 is 13 amino acids. Germline assignment: CDR1 ENHRY and CDR2 SYGVKD. The V gene lost 4 bases and the J gene lost 8 bases, with 13 bases spanning the gap. The CDR3 loop reads CAISGNYEGTQYF. CDR3 in DNA: TGTGCCATCAGTGGAAATTACGAAGGTACGCAGTATTTT.

V usage is TRBV11-1 and J usage is TRBJ2-3; 7 bases fit TRBD2. The length of the CDR3 is 16 residues. V lost 5 bases, J lost 0 bases, and 8 bases stayed unmatched. The germline CDR1 and CDR2 sequences are SGHAT and FQDESV (reference sequence). This chain's CDR3 is CASSPWTSQSTDTQYF. Here the CDR3 DNA reads TGTGCCAGCAGCCCTTGGACTAGTCAGAGCACAGATACGCAGTATTTT.

This rearrangement joins TRBV15 to TRBJ2-1; 12 bases are shared with TRBD2. The germline V gene has CDR1 LNHNV and CDR2 YYDKDF (reference sequence). The length of the CDR3 is 17 residues. V shed 0 bases, J shed 4 bases, and the junction held 4 bases outside the gene matches. The CDR3 region is CATSREETSGGYNEQFF. CDR3 coding DNA: TGTGCCACCAGCAGAGAAGAGACTAGCGGGGGTTACAATGAGCAGTTCTTC.

The chain is built from TRBV11-3 and TRBJ2-1; 7 nucleotides agree with TRBD1. Germline lookup yields CDR1 SGHNT and CDR2 YENEEA. This CDR3 region has 19 residues. V lost 0 bases, J lost 4 bases, and 15 bases stayed unmatched. CDR3 in DNA: TGTGCCAGCAGCTTAGATGGCAGGGGGAACAATTTCTTTTACAATGAGCAGTTCTTC. It codes for CASSLDGRGNNFFYNEQFF.

The rearrangement joins TRBV6-5 to TRBJ2-1; D possibly corresponds to TRBD1 (5 bases). V was trimmed by 7 bases and J by 4 bases, leaving 17 bases between them. CDR3 length: 15 residues. Germline V gene lookup returns CDR1 MNHEY and CDR2 SVGAGI. The CDR3 spells CASIAAGAGYNEQFF. CDR3 DNA sequence: TGTGCCAGCATCGCCGCTGGGGCCGGGTACAATGAGCAGTTCTTC.

This clone was seen just once. This chain joins TRBV6-5 and TRBJ1-3, with D maybe TRBD1 (5 bases). Deletions cut 8 bases from V and 9 bases from J, with 11 bases between. The CDR3 is made up of 11 amino acids. Germline loops: CDR1 MNHEY, CDR2 SVGAGI. The CDR3 nucleotides are TGTGCCAGCGGGGGAGAAGGCACCATATATTTT. Its protein is CASGGEGTIYF.

Concerning this clone itself: This sample includes further DNA sequences coding for the same CDR3. The V gene is TRBV25-1, the J gene TRBJ1-6, with TRBD1 matching 7 bases. This CDR3 is built from 14 residues. Germline lookup yields CDR1 MGHDK and CDR2 SYGVNS. The V gene end was trimmed by 8 bases and the J gene end by 0 bases; junction bases not matched to a gene: 1. CDR3: CASRDSSYNSPLHF. The CDR3 DNA is TGTGCCAGCCGGGACAGCTCCTATAATTCACCCCTCCACTTT.

The chain uses TRBV6-5 and TRBJ1-5; D is perhaps TRBD1 (6 bases). V dropped 5 bases and J dropped 6 bases, with 14 bases sitting between them. The CDR3 runs 14 residues. In germline, CDR1 is MNHEY, CDR2 SVGAGI. CDR3 residues: CASSPTGPSQPQHF. The CDR3, as DNA: TGTGCCAGCAGTCCTACAGGGCCTAGTCAGCCCCAGCATTTT.

The chain recombines TRBV6-5 with TRBJ1-1; unclear D gene. CDR3 length: 14 amino acids. Germline V CDR1 and CDR2: MNHEY, SVGAGI. The V and J ends lost 0 bases and 1 base respectively, with 6 bases between them. The CDR3 bases are TGTGCCAGCAGTTACTCGGGCAGGAACACTGAAGCTTTCTTT. Residues: CASSYSGRNTEAFF.

V usage is TRBV10-3 and J usage is TRBJ1-4; 7 bases line up with TRBD1. The CDR3 consists of 15 residues. Germline values: CDR1 ENHRY, CDR2 SYGVKD. Trimming cost V 3 bases and J 3 bases; bases outside gene matches: 4. The CDR3 protein is CAISDPGQPNEKLFF. For the CDR3, the DNA is TGTGCCATCAGTGACCCGGGACAGCCTAATGAAAAACTGTTTTTT.

The V and J genes are TRBV29-1 and TRBJ1-3, with no clear D. This CDR3 has 12 residues. The V and J ends lost 6 bases and 4 bases respectively, with 10 bases between them. Germline CDR1 reads SQVTM; CDR2 reads ANQGSEA. CDR3 loop: CSVRYPGNTIYF. The DNA of the CDR3 is TGCAGCGTCCGGTACCCCGGAAACACCATATATTTT.

This chain connects TRBV6-6 to TRBJ2-7; maybe TRBD2 (6 bases). Germline CDR1 is MNHNY and CDR2 is SVGAGI (reference sequence). This CDR3 has 15 amino acids. V was trimmed by 2 bases and J by 2 bases, leaving 13 bases between them. CDR3 loop: CASSYGLGGTYEQYF. The CDR3 nucleotides read TGTGCCAGCAGTTACGGTTTGGGAGGTACCTACGAGCAGTACTTC.

J is TRBJ1-1 and V is TRBV28, with D perhaps TRBD1 (5 bases). CDR3 length: 16 residues. The germline V gene encodes CDR1 MDHEN and CDR2 SYDVKM. Trimming left V 6 bases short and J 2 bases short, with 19 bases between. The DNA of the CDR3 is TGTGCCAGCAGCCCAAATCACAGGAATGGTAACACTGAAGCTTTCTTT. Translated: CASSPNHRNGNTEAFF.

The V and J genes are TRBV6-2 or TRBV6-3 and TRBJ2-1; a weak D match, TRBD2 (7 bases). The CDR3 length is 17 residues. Between the trimmed V and J ends, which lost 5 bases and 5 bases, there was a span of 22 bases. From germline, CDR1 is MNHEY and CDR2 SVGEGT. The DNA for the CDR3 is TGTGCCAGCAGTAAGGGGGTCCGGGTAGCGGGTAACAATGAGCAGTTCTTC. Protein: CASSKGVRVAGNNEQFF.

The rearrangement links TRBV11-2 to TRBJ2-5; D ambiguous. This CDR3 has 14 amino acids. Trimming took 5 bases from V and 0 from J, leaving 10 bases between them. Germline V gene sequence: CDR1 SGHAT, CDR2 FQNNGV. This chain's CDR3 is CASSQSANQETQYF. The CDR3 region has the DNA TGTGCCAGCAGCCAGTCGGCAAACCAAGAGACCCAGTACTTC.

This chain joins TRBV28 and TRBJ2-7; D gene unclear. Between the trimmed V and J ends, which lost 2 bases and 3 bases, there was a span of 2 bases. CDR1 MDHEN and CDR2 SYDVKM come from the germline V gene. This CDR3 comprises 11 residues. In DNA, the CDR3 is TGTGCCAGCAGTTTAGACTACGAGCAGTACTTC. Protein product: CASSLDYEQYF.

The rearrangement uses TRBV6-1 and TRBJ1-1, with D hard to call. CDR1 and CDR2 (germline): MNHNS, SASEGT. The CDR3 extends over 12 amino acids. Trimming took 3 bases from V and 5 from J, leaving 7 bases between them. The CDR3 bases are TGTGCCAGCAGTGAGGCGCTTACTGAAGCTTTCTTT. This sequence encodes CASSEALTEAFF.

The V and J genes are TRBV5-6 and TRBJ1-5, with TRBD1 matching over 10 bases. The germline gives CDR1 SGHDT, CDR2 YYEEEE. V lost 0 bases, J lost 7 bases, and 4 bases stayed unmatched. The CDR3 totals 15 residues. CDR3: CASSLGGTGEQPQHF. In nucleotides, the CDR3 is TGTGCCAGCAGCTTGGGGGGGACAGGGGAACAGCCCCAGCATTTT.

J is TRBJ1-3 and V is TRBV6-1, with D perhaps matching TRBD1 (5 bases). Germline CDR1 reads MNHNS; CDR2 reads SASEGT. CDR3 size: 15 residues. The germline V and J ends were trimmed by 2 bases and 0 bases, with 8 bases remaining between them. CDR3 nucleotides: TGTGCCAGCAGTGAACAGGGATTCTCTGGAAACACCATATATTTT. Translation: CASSEQGFSGNTIYF.